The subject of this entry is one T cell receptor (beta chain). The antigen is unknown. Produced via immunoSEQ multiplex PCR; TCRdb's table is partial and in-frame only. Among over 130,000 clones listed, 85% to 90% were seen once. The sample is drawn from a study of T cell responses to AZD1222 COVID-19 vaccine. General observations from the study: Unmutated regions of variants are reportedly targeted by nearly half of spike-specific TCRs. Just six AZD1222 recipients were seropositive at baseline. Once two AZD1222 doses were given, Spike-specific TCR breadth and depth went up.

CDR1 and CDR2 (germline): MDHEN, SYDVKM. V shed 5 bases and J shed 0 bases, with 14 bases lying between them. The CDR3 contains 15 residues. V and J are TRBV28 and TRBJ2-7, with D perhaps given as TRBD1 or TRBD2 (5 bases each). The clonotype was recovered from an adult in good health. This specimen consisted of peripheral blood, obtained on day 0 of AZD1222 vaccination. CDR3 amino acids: CASSLTGTSSYEQYF. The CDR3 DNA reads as TGTGCCAGCAGTCTAACCGGGACCAGCTCCTACGAGCAGTACTTC.